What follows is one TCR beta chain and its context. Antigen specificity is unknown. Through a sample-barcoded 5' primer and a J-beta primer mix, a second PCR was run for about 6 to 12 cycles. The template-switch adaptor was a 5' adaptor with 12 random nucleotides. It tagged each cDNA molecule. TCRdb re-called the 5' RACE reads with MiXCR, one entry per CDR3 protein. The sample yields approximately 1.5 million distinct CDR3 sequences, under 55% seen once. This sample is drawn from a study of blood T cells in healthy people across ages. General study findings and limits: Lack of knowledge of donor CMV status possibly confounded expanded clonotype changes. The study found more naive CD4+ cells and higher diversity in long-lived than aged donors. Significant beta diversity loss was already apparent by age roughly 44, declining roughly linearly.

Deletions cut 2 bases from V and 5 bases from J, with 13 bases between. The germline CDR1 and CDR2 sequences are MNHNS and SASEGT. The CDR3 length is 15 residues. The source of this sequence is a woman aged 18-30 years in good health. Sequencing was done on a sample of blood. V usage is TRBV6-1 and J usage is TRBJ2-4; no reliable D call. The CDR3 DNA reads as TGTGCCAGCAGTGAATTGGAGATTCCCGAAAACATTCAGTACTTC. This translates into CASSELEIPENIQYF.